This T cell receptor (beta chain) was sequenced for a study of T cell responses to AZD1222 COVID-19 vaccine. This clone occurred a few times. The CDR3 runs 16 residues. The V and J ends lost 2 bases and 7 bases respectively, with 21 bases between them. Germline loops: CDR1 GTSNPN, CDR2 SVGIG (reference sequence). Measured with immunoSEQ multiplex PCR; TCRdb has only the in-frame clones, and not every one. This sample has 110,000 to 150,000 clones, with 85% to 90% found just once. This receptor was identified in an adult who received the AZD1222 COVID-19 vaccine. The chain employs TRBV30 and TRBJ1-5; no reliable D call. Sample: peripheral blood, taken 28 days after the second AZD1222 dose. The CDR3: CAWSSSRAPRWQPQHF. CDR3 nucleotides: TGTGCCTGGAGTTCATCCCGGGCCCCGAGGTGGCAGCCCCAGCATTTT.